The present T cell receptor (beta chain) was sequenced within a study of T cells in localized non-small cell lung cancer. TCRdb's table, derived via immunoSEQ multiplex PCR, lists solely in-frame clones and lacks some. The table shows 100,000 to 150,000 clones, with 89% occurring only once. This CDR3 contains 13 residues. The germline V gene encodes CDR1 LNHNV and CDR2 YYDKDF (reference sequence). V lost 0 bases, J lost 2 bases, and 5 bases lay in between. The chain carries TRBV15 and TRBJ2-7; no clear D. The sequence was collected from a female donor older than 55 with stage I lung adenocarcinoma. Sequencing used peripheral blood, obtained before any cancer treatment. The DNA for the CDR3 is TGTGCCACCAGCAGAGATCTGGCCTACGAGCAGTACTTC. It specifies CATSRDLAYEQYF.